This TCR beta chain was found in a study of PD-1 blockade in classical Hodgkin lymphoma. The CDR3 is 15 amino acids. CDR1 and CDR2 (germline): MGHDK, SYGVNS. V was shortened by 1 base and J by 2 bases, with 12 bases between the two germline ends. As to time point: cycle 4 day 1 (C4D1), after 6 weeks of nivolumab. With no exception, relapse followed autologous stem cell transplantation in all patients, and brentuximab vedotin exposure varied. The study recorded best responses of complete response, partial response or progressive disease. Measured with immunoSEQ multiplex PCR; TCRdb has only the in-frame clones, and not every one. The sample lists approximately 84,000 clones; more than 80% were seen once. Study-wide findings and caveats: Relapsed/refractory patients reportedly had lower baseline diversity than newly diagnosed patients.

About this clone itself: Its antigen is still unknown.

The rearrangement links TRBV25-1 to TRBJ2-7; D could derive from TRBD1 or TRBD2 (5 bases each). This clonotype was sampled from a human donor with classical Hodgkin lymphoma. The input for sequencing was peripheral blood mononuclear cells (PBMCs), taken before the fourth cycle of nivolumab. This CDR3 reads CASSEFGQGPYEQYF. The CDR3 region has the DNA TGTGCCAGCAGTGAATTTGGGCAGGGACCCTACGAGCAGTACTTC.